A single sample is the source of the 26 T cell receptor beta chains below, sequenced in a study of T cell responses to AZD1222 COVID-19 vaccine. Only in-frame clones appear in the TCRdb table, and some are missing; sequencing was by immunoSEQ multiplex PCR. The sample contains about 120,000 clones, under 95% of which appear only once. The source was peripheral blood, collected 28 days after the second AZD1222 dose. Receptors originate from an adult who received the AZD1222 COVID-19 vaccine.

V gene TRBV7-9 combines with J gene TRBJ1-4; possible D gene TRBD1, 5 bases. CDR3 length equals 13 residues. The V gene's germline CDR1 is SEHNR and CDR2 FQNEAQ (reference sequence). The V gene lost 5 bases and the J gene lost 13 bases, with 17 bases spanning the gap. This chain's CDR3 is CASSHQRAGGLFF. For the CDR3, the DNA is TGTGCCAGCAGCCACCAAAGGGCCGGGGGACTGTTTTTT.

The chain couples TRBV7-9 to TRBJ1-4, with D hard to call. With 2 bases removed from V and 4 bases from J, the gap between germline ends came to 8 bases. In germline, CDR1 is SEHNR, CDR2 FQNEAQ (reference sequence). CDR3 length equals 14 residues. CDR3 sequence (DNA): TGTGCCAGCAGCTTAAGGCAGAGTAATGAAAAACTGTTTTTT. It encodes CASSLRQSNEKLFF. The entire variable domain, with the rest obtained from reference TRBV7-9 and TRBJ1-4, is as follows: DTGVSQNPRHKITKRGQNVTFRCDPISEHNRLYWYRQTLGQGPEFLTYFQNEAQLEKSRLLSDRFSAERPKGSFSTLEIQRTEQGDSAMYLCASSLRQSNEKLFFGSGTQLSVL.

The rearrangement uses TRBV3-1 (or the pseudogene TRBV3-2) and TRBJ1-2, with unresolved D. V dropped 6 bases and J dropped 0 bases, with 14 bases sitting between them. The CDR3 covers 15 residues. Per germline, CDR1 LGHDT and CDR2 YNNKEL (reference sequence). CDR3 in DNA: TGTGCCAGCAGTCGTAGACCGGAAGCTAACTATGGCTACACCTTC. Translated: CASSRRPEANYGYTF.

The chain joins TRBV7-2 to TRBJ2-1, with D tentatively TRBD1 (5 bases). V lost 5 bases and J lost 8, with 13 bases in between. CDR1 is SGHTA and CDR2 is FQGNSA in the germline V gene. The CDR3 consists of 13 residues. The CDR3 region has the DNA TGTGCCAGCAGCGCGGACACAGTGGATGAGCAGTTCTTC. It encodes CASSADTVDEQFF.

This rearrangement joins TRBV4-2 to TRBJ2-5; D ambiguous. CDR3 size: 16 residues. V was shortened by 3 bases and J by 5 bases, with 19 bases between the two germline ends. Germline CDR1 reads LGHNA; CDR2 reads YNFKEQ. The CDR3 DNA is TGTGCCAGCAGCCACCTTGACGGCGGCAGACGGGAGACCCAGTACTTC. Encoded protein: CASSHLDGGRRETQYF.

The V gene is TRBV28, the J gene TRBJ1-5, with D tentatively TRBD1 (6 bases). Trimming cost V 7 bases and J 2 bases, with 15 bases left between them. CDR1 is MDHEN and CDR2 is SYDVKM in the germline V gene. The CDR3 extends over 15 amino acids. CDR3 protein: CASIQGGARNQPQHF. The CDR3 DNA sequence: TGTGCCAGCATCCAAGGGGGGGCCCGCAATCAGCCCCAGCATTTT.

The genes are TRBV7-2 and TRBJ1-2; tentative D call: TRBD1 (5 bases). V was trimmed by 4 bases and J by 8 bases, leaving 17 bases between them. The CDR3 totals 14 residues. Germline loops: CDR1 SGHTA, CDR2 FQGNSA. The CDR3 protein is CASSSWEGSRGYTF. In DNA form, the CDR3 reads TGTGCCAGCAGCTCCTGGGAGGGGAGTCGGGGCTACACCTTC.

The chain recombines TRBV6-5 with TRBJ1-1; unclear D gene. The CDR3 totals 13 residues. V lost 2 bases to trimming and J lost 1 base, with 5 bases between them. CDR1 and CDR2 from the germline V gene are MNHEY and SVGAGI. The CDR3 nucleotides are TGTGCCAGCAGTTACGGCAGGAACACTGAAGCTTTCTTT. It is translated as CASSYGRNTEAFF.

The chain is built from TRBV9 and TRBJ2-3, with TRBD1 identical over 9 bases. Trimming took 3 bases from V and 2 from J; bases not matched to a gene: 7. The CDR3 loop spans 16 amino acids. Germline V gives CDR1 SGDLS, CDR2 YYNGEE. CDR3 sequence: CASSARTGEITDTQYF. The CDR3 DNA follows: TGTGCCAGCAGCGCCCGGACAGGGGAGATCACAGATACGCAGTATTTT.

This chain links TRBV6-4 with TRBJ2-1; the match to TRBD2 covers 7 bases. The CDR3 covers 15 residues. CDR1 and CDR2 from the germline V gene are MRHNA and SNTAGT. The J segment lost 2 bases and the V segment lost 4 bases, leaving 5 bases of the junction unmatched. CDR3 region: CASSVLAGAYNEQFF. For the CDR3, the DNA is TGTGCCAGCAGTGTTTTAGCGGGCGCCTACAATGAGCAGTTCTTC.

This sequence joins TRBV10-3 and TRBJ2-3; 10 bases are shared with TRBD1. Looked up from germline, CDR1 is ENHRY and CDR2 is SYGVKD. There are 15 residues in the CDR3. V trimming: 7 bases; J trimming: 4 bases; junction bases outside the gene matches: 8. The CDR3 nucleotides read TGTGCCATCAAAGTCGGGACAGGGGCTTCAGATACGCAGTATTTT. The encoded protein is CAIKVGTGASDTQYF.

CDR3 in amino acids: CASSKTSGEKLFF. The CDR3 DNA sequence: TGTGCCAGCTCTAAGACCTCTGGGGAAAAACTGTTTTTT. The chain uses TRBV3-1 (or the pseudogene TRBV3-2) and TRBJ1-4; D not certain. Germline loops: CDR1 LGHDT, CDR2 YNNKEL (reference sequence). This CDR3 has 13 amino acids. V lost 8 bases, J lost 8 bases, and 15 bases lay in between.

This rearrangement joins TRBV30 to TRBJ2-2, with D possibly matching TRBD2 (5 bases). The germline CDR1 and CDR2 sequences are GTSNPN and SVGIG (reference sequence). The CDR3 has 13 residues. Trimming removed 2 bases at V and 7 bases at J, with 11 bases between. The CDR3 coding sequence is TGTGCCTGGAGTAAATCAAGCGGCGGGGAGCTGTTTTTT. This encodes CAWSKSSGGELFF.

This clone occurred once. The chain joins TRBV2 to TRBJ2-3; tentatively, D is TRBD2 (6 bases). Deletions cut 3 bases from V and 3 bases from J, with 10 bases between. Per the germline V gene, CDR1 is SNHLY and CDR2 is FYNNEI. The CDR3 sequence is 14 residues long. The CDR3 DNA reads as TGTGCCAGCAGTGATAGCGGTCCAACAGATACGCAGTATTTT. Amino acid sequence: CASSDSGPTDTQYF.

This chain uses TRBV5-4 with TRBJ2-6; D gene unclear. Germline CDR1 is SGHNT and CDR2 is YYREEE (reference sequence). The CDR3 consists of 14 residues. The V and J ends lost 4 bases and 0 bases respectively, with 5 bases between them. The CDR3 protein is CASSPDSGANVLTF. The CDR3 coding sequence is TGTGCCAGCAGCCCAGACTCTGGGGCCAACGTCCTGACTTTC.

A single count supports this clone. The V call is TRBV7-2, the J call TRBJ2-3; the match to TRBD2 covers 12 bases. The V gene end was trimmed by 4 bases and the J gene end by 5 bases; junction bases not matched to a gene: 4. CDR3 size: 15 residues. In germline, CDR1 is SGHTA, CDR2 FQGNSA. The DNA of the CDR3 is TGTGCCAGCAGCTCGCTAGCGGGAGGGGGAGATACGCAGTATTTT. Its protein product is CASSSLAGGGDTQYF.

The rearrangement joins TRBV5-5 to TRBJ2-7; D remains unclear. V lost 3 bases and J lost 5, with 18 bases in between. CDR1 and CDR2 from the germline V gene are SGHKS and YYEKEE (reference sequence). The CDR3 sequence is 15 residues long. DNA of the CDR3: TGTGCCAGCAGCTCCCGTGGCGCCCTAAGAAACGAGCAGTACTTC. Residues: CASSSRGALRNEQYF.

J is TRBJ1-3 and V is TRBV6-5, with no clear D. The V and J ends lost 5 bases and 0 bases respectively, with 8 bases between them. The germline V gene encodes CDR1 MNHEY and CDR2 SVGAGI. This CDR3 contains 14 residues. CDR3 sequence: CASSNINSGNTIYF. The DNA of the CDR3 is TGTGCCAGCAGTAACATTAACTCTGGAAACACCATATATTTT.

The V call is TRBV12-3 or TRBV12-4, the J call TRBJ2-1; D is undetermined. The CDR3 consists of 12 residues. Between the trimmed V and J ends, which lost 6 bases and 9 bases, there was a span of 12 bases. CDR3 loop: CASRIQVGEQFF. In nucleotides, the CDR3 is TGTGCCAGCAGAATCCAGGTTGGTGAGCAGTTCTTC.

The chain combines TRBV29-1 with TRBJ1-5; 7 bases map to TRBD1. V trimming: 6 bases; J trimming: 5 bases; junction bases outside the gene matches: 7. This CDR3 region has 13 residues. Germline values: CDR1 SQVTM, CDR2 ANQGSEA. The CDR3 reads CSVGETGDQPQHF. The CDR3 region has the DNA TGCAGCGTCGGGGAAACAGGGGATCAGCCCCAGCATTTT. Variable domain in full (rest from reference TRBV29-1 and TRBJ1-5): SAVISQKPSRDICQRGTSLTIQCQVDSQVTMMFWYRQQPGQSLTLIATANQGSEATYESGFVIDKFPISRPNLTFSTLTVSNMSPEDSSIYLCSVGETGDQPQHFGDGTRLSIL.

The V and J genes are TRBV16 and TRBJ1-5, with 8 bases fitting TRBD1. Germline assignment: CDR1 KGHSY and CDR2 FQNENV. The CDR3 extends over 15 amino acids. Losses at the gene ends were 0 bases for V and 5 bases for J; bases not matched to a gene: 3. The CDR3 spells CASSQSPGGDQPQHF. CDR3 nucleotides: TGTGCCAGCAGCCAATCACCAGGGGGCGATCAGCCCCAGCATTTT. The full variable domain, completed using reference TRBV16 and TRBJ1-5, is GEEVAQTPKHLVRGEGQKAKLYCAPIKGHSYVFWYQQVLKNEFKFLISFQNENVFDETGMPKERFSAKCLPNSPCSLEIQATKLEDSAVYFCASSQSPGGDQPQHFGDGTRLSIL.

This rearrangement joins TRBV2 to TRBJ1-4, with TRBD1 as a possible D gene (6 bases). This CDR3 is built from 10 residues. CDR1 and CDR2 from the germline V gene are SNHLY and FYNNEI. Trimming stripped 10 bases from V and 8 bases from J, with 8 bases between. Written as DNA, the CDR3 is TGTGCCACCCAGGGGGAAAAACTGTTTTTT. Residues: CATQGEKLFF.

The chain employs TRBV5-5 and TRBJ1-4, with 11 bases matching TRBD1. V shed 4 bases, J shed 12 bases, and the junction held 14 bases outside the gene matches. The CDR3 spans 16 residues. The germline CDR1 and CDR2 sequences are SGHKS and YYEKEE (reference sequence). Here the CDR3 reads CASSTGRGQGVWELFF. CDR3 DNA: TGTGCCAGCAGCACCGGCCGGGGACAGGGGGTCTGGGAACTGTTTTTT.

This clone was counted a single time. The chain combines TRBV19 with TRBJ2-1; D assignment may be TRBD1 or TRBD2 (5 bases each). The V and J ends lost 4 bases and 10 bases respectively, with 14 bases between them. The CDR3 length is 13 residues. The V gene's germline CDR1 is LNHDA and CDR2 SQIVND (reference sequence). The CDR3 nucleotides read TGTGCCAGTAGTAGTTGGGACCCGCGGGAGCAGTTCTTC. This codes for CASSSWDPREQFF.

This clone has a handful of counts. CDR3 sequence reads: CASSALGRDRESGSPPFEAFF. The CDR3 nucleotides read TGTGCCAGCAGCGCACTGGGGCGGGACAGGGAGAGTGGGTCGCCTCCCTTTGAAGCTTTCTTT. The chain uses TRBV9 and TRBJ1-1; TRBD1 aligns across 9 bases. Germline trimming cut 3 bases from V and 7 bases from J; bases unmatched to any gene: 28. Germline lookup yields CDR1 SGDLS and CDR2 YYNGEE. The CDR3 has 21 residues.

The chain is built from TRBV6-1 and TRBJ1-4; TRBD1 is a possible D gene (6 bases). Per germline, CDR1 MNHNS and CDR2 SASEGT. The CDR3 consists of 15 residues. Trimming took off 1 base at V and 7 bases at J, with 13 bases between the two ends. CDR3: CASSEEGRGSEKLFF. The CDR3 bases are TGTGCCAGCAGTGAAGAGGGCAGGGGAAGTGAAAAACTGTTTTTT.